Detailed here is one T cell receptor (beta chain). This clonotype was observed many times. Its specific antigen is unknown. No quality values exist for individual bases; no much larger clone is one base distant. TCR cDNA was synthesized by 5'RACE template switching, which introduced a universal primer site and unique molecular identifiers. cDNA synthesis was primed from both the TCR alpha and TCR beta constant segments. Library amplification used two PCR steps, and the second PCR step added sample barcodes and sequencing adapters. Libraries were sequenced on Illumina HiSeq 2500 (2x100 bp) or NovaSeq (2x150 bp). The authors processed their data as follows. Demultiplexing of reads and collapsing into UMI consensus sequences were performed with MIGEC, and V(D)J alignment was carried out with MiXCR. Vaccine-responding clonotypes were defined with edgeR using replicate PBMC samples, requiring FDR below 0.01 and a log2 fold change above 5 up to day 15. Bulk clonotypes were assigned CD4 or CD8 identity according to which sequenced CD4 or CD8 repertoire held them at higher abundance. The raw public data were reprocessed by TCRdb itself: fastp quality trimming at Q25, MiXCR clonotype calling, in-frame beta chains only. When rows share a CDR3 protein, they turn into one entry using the most common DNA and genes. These V and J calls are TCRdb output, not the study's own analysis. The sample table holds 300,000 to 400,000 distinct CDR3 sequences, of which approximately 5.7% were seen once. 15% of the sample rests with the top ten.

The data were taken from a study of T cells after yellow fever vaccination (dated by TCRdb to the late 2010s). With regard to the full study: Libraries from fractions with low cell numbers were prepared with the SMART-Seq v4 Ultra Low Input RNA kit. To follow T-cell clones before and after primary and booster YFV17D yellow fever vaccination, bulk TCR alpha and beta repertoires were sequenced over time. Two healthy male donors made up the cohort, one aged 18 to 30 years and the other aged 30 to 39 years. Blood samples were taken at several timepoints before and after primary and secondary immunization, and bulk PBMC replicates and cell subsets were isolated. General findings and caveats noted by the study authors: A small share of clonotypes occurred in both CD4 and CD8 compartments, likely arising from convergent recombination. Computational filtering was required because FACS-sorted repertoires could contain abundant contaminating clonotypes from the bulk population. Most clones expanded after primary vaccination were re-detected after the booster (almost 97% of CD4 and roughly 87% of CD8), suggesting broad memory maintenance. The study included only a couple of donors, which limits how far the findings can be generalized. The secondary T-cell response was weaker than the primary response but faster, peaking on day 5 instead of day 15.

Sample treatment or condition, as interpreted from the label and publication: live attenuated yellow fever vaccine strain. At every blood-draw timepoint, two biological replicates of bulk PBMCs were collected. PBMCs were isolated from peripheral blood using a standard Ficoll-Paque protocol. TriZol was used to extract RNA from bulk PBMCs, from CD4 and CD8 fractions, and from dextramer-positive and dextramer-negative fractions. The CDR3 measures 15 amino acids from cysteine to phenylalanine. This entry keeps only the CDR3 DNA: 45 bases, framed from base 1. The germline V gene sets CDR1 to MDHEN and CDR2 to SYDVKM. V trim: 5 bases; J trim: 9 bases; unmatched bases: 8.

This clonotype originated in a man aged 25-45 years who received the YFV17D yellow fever vaccine. Rearrangement joined TRBV28 to TRBJ2-1, and 12 junction bases match TRBD2. Sample: PBMCs, taken 5 days after the yellow fever booster vaccination. The CDR3 corresponds to CASSALAGGLVEQFF. The bases are TGTGCCAGCAGTGCCCTAGCGGGAGGGCTGGTTGAGCAGTTCTTC. This CDR3, with the reference TRBV28 and TRBJ2-1 proteins standing in past its ends, gives the full variable domain DVKVTQSSRYLVKRTGEKVFLECVQDMDHENMFWYRQDPGLGLRLIYFSYDVKMKEKGDIPEGYSVSREKKERFSLILESASTNQTSMYLCASSALAGGLVEQFFGPGTRLTVL.